Below, 13 T cell receptor beta chains from the same sample are listed, as sequenced in a study of response to subunit inactivated influenza vaccine. One entry per CDR3 protein, called by TCRdb with MiXCR from the RT-PCR reads. In the table there are 160,000 or so distinct CDR3 sequences, approximately 10% of which are singletons. The specimen comprised non-naive T cells sorted from PBMCs, sampled around seven weeks after vaccination. The receptors originated from a man between 50 and 59 years old who received an inactivated influenza vaccine.

This clonotype has a count of ten or more. V gene TRBV7-2 combines with J gene TRBJ2-3; D remains ambiguous. Between the trimmed V and J ends, which lost 0 bases and 0 bases, there was a span of 10 bases. This CDR3 has 16 amino acids. CDR1 is SGHTA, CDR2 FQGNSA, per germline. Here the CDR3 DNA reads TGTGCCAGCAGCTTAGCCGGCGTAACTAGCACAGATACGCAGTATTTT. Amino acid sequence: CASSLAGVTSTDTQYF.

This clonotype was detected only a few times. This rearrangement joins TRBV5-1 to TRBJ1-6; D call uncertain. V dropped 7 bases and J dropped 9 bases, with 14 bases sitting between them. Germline values: CDR1 SGHRS, CDR2 YFSETQ. The CDR3 sequence is 13 residues long. The CDR3 coding sequence is TGCGCCAGCTGTCCATCGGGAGGTTCACCCCTCCACTTT. Protein product: CASCPSGGSPLHF.

This clonotype was seen only a few times. This chain connects TRBV5-1 to TRBJ2-2; the D gene is possibly TRBD1 (7 bases). CDR3 length equals 15 residues. Looked up from germline, CDR1 is SGHRS and CDR2 is YFSETQ. V lost 4 bases and J 5 bases, leaving 15 bases between the germline ends. The CDR3, as DNA: TGCGCCAGCAGCCCTGGACAGGCGGGAACCGGGGAGCTGTTTTTT. It specifies CASSPGQAGTGELFF.

This clonotype has just a few counts. The CDR3 region is CASSQSTGVGTEAFF. The CDR3 DNA is TGCGCCAGCAGCCAATCGACAGGGGTGGGCACTGAAGCTTTCTTT. V is TRBV4-1 and J is TRBJ1-1; 8 nucleotides match TRBD1. Germline loops: CDR1 MGHRA, CDR2 YSYEKL. CDR3 length: 15 residues. V gave up 2 bases and J gave up 4 bases; unmatched junction bases: 6.

This clonotype was seen ten or more times. This sequence joins TRBV20-1 and TRBJ1-3; the D gene is possibly TRBD1 (6 bases). The CDR3 contains 12 residues. In germline, CDR1 is DFQATT, CDR2 SNEGSKA (reference sequence). Trimming removed 6 bases at V and 1 base at J, with 7 bases between. The CDR3 spells CSAQGSGNTIYF. DNA for the CDR3: TGCAGTGCACAGGGATCTGGAAACACCATATATTTT.

This clonotype was seen at least ten times. The chain combines TRBV9 with TRBJ2-2, with D possibly being TRBD1 or TRBD2 (6 bases each). Germline V gene lookup returns CDR1 SGDLS and CDR2 YYNGEE. The CDR3 has 15 amino acids. V lost 2 bases and J lost 2, with 10 bases in between. The CDR3 nucleotides are TGTGCCAGCAGCGTCCGGGGGCATAACACCGGGGAGCTGTTTTTT. The encoded protein is CASSVRGHNTGELFF.

This clonotype was counted only a few times. The V and J genes are TRBV5-1 and TRBJ1-1; maybe TRBD1 (6 bases). The CDR3 spans 14 residues. V lost 4 bases and J lost 2, with 12 bases in between. Germline CDR1 is SGHRS and CDR2 is YFSETQ. The CDR3 DNA reads as TGCGCCAGCAGCCCGACAGGTAGTAACACTGAAGCTTTCTTT. Amino acids: CASSPTGSNTEAFF.

This clonotype was detected ten times or more. This chain connects TRBV25-1 to TRBJ1-1; D is undetermined. The CDR3 consists of 13 residues. The V gene's germline CDR1 is MGHDK and CDR2 SYGVNS. V was trimmed by 4 bases and J by 6 bases, leaving 12 bases between them. The chain's CDR3 is CASSGGSLAEAFF. In DNA form, the CDR3 reads TGTGCCAGCAGTGGAGGCTCCCTCGCTGAAGCTTTCTTT. The complete variable domain, with remaining parts taken from reference TRBV25-1 and TRBJ1-1, reads EADIYQTPRYLVIGTGKKITLECSQTMGHDKMYWYQQDPGMELHLIHYSYGVNSTEKGDLSSESTVSRIRTEHFPLTLESARPSHTSQYLCASSGGSLAEAFFGQGTRLTVV.

This chain uses TRBV20-1 with TRBJ1-4; D might be TRBD1 (5 bases). Per the germline V gene, CDR1 is DFQATT and CDR2 is SNEGSKA (reference sequence). With 1 base removed from V and 4 bases from J, the gap between germline ends came to 10 bases. This CDR3 comprises 14 residues. CDR3 in amino acids: CSARGIGDNEKLFF. In nucleotides, the CDR3 is TGCAGTGCTAGAGGTATAGGGGATAATGAAAAACTGTTTTTT.

At least ten counts were recorded for this clonotype. The chain joins TRBV6-1 to TRBJ1-5, with D uncertain. CDR1 is MNHNS and CDR2 is SASEGT in the germline V gene. V was cut by 10 bases and J by 0 bases, with 10 bases left in between. The CDR3 consists of 13 residues. The CDR3 spells CAIREVSNQPQHF. The CDR3 DNA is TGTGCCATCCGAGAGGTTAGCAATCAGCCCCAGCATTTT.

This clonotype was counted ten times or more. This chain uses TRBV5-1 with TRBJ2-1; 7 nucleotides line up with TRBD2. Germline values: CDR1 SGHRS, CDR2 YFSETQ. The CDR3 extends over 14 amino acids. J lost 8 bases, V lost 4 bases, and 9 bases had no gene match. Written as DNA, the CDR3 is TGCGCCAGCAGCACAGCGGGAAAAATTGATGAGCAGTTCTTC. Translating it yields CASSTAGKIDEQFF.

This clonotype appeared a few times. The chain joins TRBV7-2 to TRBJ2-1, with TRBD1 as a possible D gene (5 bases). CDR1 SGHTA and CDR2 FQGNSA come from the germline V gene. V was trimmed by 1 base and J by 9 bases, leaving 10 bases between them. The CDR3 covers 13 residues. The CDR3 DNA is TGTGCCAGCAGCTTAGGTTGGGGCGGTGAGCAGTTCTTC. Encoded protein: CASSLGWGGEQFF.

This clonotype was detected only once. This chain connects TRBV20-1 to TRBJ1-1; a weak D match, TRBD1 (6 bases). V lost 6 bases and J lost 3, with 11 bases in between. Germline V gene sequence: CDR1 DFQATT, CDR2 SNEGSKA (reference sequence). The CDR3 covers 12 residues. The CDR3 bases are TGCAGTGCAACCCCAGGGGACACTGAAGCTTTCTTT. Translation gives CSATPGDTEAFF.